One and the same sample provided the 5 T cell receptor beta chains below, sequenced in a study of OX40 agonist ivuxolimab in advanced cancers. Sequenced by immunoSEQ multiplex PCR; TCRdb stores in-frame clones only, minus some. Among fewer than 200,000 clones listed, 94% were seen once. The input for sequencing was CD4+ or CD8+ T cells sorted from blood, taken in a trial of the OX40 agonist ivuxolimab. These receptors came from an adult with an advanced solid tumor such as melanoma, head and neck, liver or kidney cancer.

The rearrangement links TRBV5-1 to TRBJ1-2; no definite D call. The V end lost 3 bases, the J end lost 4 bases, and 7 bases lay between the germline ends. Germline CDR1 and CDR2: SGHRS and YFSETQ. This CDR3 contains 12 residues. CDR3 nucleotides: TGCGCCAGCAGCTCCGACGGCTATGGCTACACCTTC. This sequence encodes CASSSDGYGYTF.

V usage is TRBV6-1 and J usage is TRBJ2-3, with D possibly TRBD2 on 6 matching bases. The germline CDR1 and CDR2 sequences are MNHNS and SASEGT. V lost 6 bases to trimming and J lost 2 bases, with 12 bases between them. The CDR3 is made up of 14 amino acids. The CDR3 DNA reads TGTGCCAGCAGACGACTAGGGGCCACAGATACGCAGTATTTT. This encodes CASRRLGATDTQYF.

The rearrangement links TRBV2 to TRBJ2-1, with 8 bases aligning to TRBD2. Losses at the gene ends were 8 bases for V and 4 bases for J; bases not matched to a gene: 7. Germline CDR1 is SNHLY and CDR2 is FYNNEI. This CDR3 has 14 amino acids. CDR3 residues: CASVPSGSYNEQFF. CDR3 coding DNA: TGTGCCAGCGTACCAAGCGGGAGTTACAATGAGCAGTTCTTC.

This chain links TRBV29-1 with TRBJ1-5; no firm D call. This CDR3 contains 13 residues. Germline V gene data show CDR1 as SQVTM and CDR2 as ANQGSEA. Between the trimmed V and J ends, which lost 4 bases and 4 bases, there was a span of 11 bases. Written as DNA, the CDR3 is TGCAGCGTTGGTGGGAGAGGAAATCAGCCCCAGCATTTT. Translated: CSVGGRGNQPQHF. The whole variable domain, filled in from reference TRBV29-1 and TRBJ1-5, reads SAVISQKPSRDICQRGTSLTIQCQVDSQVTMMFWYRQQPGQSLTLIATANQGSEATYESGFVIDKFPISRPNLTFSTLTVSNMSPEDSSIYLCSVGGRGNQPQHFGDGTRLSIL.

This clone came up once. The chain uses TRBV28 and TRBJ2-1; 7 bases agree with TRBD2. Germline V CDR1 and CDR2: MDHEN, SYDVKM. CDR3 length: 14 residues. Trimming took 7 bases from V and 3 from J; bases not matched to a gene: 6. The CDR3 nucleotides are TGTGCCAGCACGAGGGGAGGGGACTACAATGAGCAGTTCTTC. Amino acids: CASTRGGDYNEQFF. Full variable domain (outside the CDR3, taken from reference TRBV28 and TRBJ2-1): DVKVTQSSRYLVKRTGEKVFLECVQDMDHENMFWYRQDPGLGLRLIYFSYDVKMKEKGDIPEGYSVSREKKERFSLILESASTNQTSMYLCASTRGGDYNEQFFGPGTRLTVL.